The 6 T cell receptor beta chains reported below all come from one sample, sequenced in a study of regulatory T cells in long-lasting Graves disease. Indicated time point: newly diagnosed GD, antithyroid drugs for less than 3 months. Scientists built the TCR library using RNA that was extracted from PBMCs. CDR3 regions were amplified by Arm-PCR using iRepertoire HTBI primers to build TCR beta libraries. TCRdb itself ran the multiplex PCR reads through MiXCR, one entry per CDR3 protein. Of roughly 500,000 distinct CDR3 sequences listed, 12% to 15% are singletons. The sample also formed part of further work on T cells in Graves' hyperthyroidism and ophthalmopathy.

Here the sequenced sample was peripheral blood mononuclear cells (PBMCs), taken at new diagnosis, from a patient treated with antithyroid drugs. The origin of the receptors is a woman between 45 and 60 years old with Graves disease.

This clonotype showed up many times. The chain carries TRBV19 and TRBJ2-1, with D perhaps given as TRBD1 or TRBD2 (6 bases each). V lost 7 bases to trimming and J lost 7 bases, with 17 bases between them. The length of the CDR3 is 14 residues. Germline lookup yields CDR1 LNHDA and CDR2 SQIVND (reference sequence). CDR3 region: CASTDRRGGNEQFF. DNA for the CDR3: TGTGCCAGTACCGATAGGAGAGGGGGGAATGAGCAGTTCTTC.

This clonotype was seen ten or more times. This chain joins TRBV7-9 and TRBJ2-7; the match to TRBD1 covers 8 bases. This CDR3 has 15 residues. J was trimmed by 2 bases and V by 4 bases; bases with no gene match: 7. Looked up from germline, CDR1 is SEHNR and CDR2 is FQNEAQ (reference sequence). The CDR3 bases are TGTGCCAGCAGCTCAGACAGGGGAAGCGCCTACGAGCAGTACTTC. It encodes CASSSDRGSAYEQYF. The full variable domain, completed using reference TRBV7-9 and TRBJ2-7, is DTGVSQNPRHKITKRGQNVTFRCDPISEHNRLYWYRQTLGQGPEFLTYFQNEAQLEKSRLLSDRFSAERPKGSFSTLEIQRTEQGDSAMYLCASSSDRGSAYEQYFGPGTRLTVT.

This clonotype occurred a few times. The chain has TRBV5-1 and TRBJ2-3; 7 positions agree with TRBD1. The ends lost 4 bases at V and 0 bases at J; junction bases unmatched: 5. CDR1 is SGHRS, CDR2 YFSETQ, per germline. This CDR3 has 15 amino acids. CDR3 in amino acids: CASSQDRASTDTQYF. The CDR3 DNA reads as TGCGCCAGCAGCCAAGACAGGGCTAGCACAGATACGCAGTATTTT.

This clonotype was counted many times. The rearrangement links TRBV20-1 to TRBJ2-5; 7 positions match TRBD2. After removal of 6 bases from V and 0 bases from J, the junction contained 10 bases not matched to a gene. Germline CDR1 reads DFQATT; CDR2 reads SNEGSKA (reference sequence). The CDR3 is 15 amino acids. The CDR3 sequence is CSAFGRAGDQETQYF. The CDR3 coding sequence is TGCAGTGCCTTCGGTAGGGCGGGGGACCAAGAGACCCAGTACTTC.

This clonotype was picked up many times. This chain connects TRBV28 to TRBJ1-1; TRBD1 is a possible D gene (5 bases). Germline CDR1 and CDR2: MDHEN and SYDVKM. The CDR3 covers 11 residues. Deletions cut 6 bases from V and 11 bases from J, with 13 bases between. The CDR3 loop reads CASRMGGRAFF. In nucleotides, the CDR3 is TGTGCCAGCAGGATGGGGGGTAGGGCTTTCTTT.

This clonotype was seen at least ten times. V gene TRBV12-3 or TRBV12-4 combines with J gene TRBJ1-2, with D perhaps TRBD1 (6 bases). Trimming shortened V by 6 bases and J by 9 bases, and 20 bases separated the two germline ends. The CDR3 covers 14 residues. CDR3 in amino acids: CASSPGQLLLSYTF. The CDR3 coding sequence is TGTGCCAGCAGCCCCGGACAGCTCCTTCTGAGCTACACCTTC.